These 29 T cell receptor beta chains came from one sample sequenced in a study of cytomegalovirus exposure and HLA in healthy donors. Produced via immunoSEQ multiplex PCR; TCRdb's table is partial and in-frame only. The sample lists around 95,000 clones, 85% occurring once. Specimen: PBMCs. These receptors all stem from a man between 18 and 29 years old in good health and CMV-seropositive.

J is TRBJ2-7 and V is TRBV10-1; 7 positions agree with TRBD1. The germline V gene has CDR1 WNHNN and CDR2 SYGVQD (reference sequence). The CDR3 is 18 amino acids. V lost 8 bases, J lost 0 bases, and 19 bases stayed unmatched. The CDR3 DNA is TGCGCCAGCCCCGCCTTACGACCGACAGGGATCAACTCCTACGAGCAGTACGTC. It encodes CASPALRPTGINSYEQYV.

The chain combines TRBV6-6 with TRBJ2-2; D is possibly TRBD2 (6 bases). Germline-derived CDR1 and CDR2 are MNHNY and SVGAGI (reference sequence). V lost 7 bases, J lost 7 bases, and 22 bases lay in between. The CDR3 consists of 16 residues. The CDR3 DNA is TGTGCCAGCACCGCGCTGGGCGGGATATCAGGCGGGGAGCTGTTTTTT. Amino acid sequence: CASTALGGISGGELFF.

CDR3 residues: CASSQALNSYEQYF. The CDR3 DNA follows: TGTGCCAGCAGCCAAGCTCTCAACAGCTACGAGCAGTACTTC. This chain joins TRBV4-2 and TRBJ2-7; D call uncertain. Trimming pared 1 base from V and 3 bases from J, leaving 10 bases between. The CDR3 sequence is 14 residues long. Per the germline V gene, CDR1 is LGHNA and CDR2 is YNFKEQ.

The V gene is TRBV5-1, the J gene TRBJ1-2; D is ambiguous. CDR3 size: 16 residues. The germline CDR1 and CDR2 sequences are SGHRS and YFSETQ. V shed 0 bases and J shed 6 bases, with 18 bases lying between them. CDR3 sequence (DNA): TGCGCCAGCAGCTTGGTCGGGGAATTGAGTCCGAATGGCTACACCTTC. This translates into CASSLVGELSPNGYTF.

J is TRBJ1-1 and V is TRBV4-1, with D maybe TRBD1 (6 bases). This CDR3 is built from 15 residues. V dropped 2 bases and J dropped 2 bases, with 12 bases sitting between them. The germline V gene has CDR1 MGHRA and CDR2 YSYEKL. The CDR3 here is CASSQLGAANTEAFF. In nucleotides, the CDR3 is TGCGCCAGCAGCCAACTGGGGGCAGCTAACACTGAAGCTTTCTTT.

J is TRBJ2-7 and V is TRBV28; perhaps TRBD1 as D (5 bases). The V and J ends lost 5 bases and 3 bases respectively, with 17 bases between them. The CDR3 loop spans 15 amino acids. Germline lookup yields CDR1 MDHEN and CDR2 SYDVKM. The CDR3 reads CASSPPLLGRYEQYF. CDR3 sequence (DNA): TGTGCCAGCAGTCCCCCTCTATTGGGGCGCTACGAGCAGTACTTC.

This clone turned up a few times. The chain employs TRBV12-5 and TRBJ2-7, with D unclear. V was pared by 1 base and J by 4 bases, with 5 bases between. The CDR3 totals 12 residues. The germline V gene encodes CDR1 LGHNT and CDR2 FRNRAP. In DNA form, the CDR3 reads TGTGCTAGTGGTTTGGGACTTTACGAGCAGTACGTC. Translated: CASGLGLYEQYV.

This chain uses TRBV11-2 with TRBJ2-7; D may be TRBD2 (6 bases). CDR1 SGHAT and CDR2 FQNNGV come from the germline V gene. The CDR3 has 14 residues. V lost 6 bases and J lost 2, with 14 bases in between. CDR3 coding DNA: TGTGCCAGCAGATCAGGGACTCCCACCTACGAGCAGTACTTC. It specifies CASRSGTPTYEQYF.

In DNA form, the CDR3 reads TGCGCCAGCAGCTTGCCGGGATCCGGTGAGCAGTTCTTC. This translates into CASSLPGSGEQFF. The chain recombines TRBV5-1 with TRBJ2-1; possibly TRBD2 for D (5 bases). V dropped 1 base and J dropped 9 bases, with 11 bases sitting between them. The CDR3 length is 13 residues. CDR1 SGHRS and CDR2 YFSETQ come from the germline V gene.

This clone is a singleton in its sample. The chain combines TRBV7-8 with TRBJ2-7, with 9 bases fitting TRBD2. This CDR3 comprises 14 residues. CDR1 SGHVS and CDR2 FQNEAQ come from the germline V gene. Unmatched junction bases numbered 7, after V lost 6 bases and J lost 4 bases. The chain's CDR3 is CASSTSGSLYEQYF. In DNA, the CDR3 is TGTGCCAGCAGTACTAGCGGGTCTTTGTACGAGCAGTACTTC.

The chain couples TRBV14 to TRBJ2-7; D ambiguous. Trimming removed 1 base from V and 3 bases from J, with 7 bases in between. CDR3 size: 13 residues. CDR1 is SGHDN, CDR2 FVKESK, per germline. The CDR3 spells CASSQVGNYEQYF. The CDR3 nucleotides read TGTGCCAGCAGCCAAGTTGGCAACTACGAGCAGTACTTC.

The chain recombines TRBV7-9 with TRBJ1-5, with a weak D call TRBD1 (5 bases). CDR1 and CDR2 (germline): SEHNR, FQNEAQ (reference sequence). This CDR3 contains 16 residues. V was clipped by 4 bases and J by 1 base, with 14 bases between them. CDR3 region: CASSWSGARSNQPQHF. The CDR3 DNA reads TGTGCCAGCAGCTGGTCTGGGGCTAGGAGCAATCAGCCCCAGCATTTT. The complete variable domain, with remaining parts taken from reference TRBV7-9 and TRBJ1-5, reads DTGVSQNPRHKITKRGQNVTFRCDPISEHNRLYWYRQTLGQGPEFLTYFQNEAQLEKSRLLSDRFSAERPKGSFSTLEIQRTEQGDSAMYLCASSWSGARSNQPQHFGDGTRLSIL.

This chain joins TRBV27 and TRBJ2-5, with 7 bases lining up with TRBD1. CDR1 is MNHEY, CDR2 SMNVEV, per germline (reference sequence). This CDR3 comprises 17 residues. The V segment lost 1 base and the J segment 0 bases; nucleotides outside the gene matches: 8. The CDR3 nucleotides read TGTGCCAGCAGTTTATATGGGACAGCACCCTACCAAGAGACCCAGTACTTC. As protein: CASSLYGTAPYQETQYF.

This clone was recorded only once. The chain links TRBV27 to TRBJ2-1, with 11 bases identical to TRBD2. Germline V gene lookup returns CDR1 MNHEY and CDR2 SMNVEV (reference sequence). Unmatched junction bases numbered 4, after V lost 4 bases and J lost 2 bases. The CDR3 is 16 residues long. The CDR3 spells CASSSRGLAAYNEQFF. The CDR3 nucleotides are TGTGCCAGCAGTTCCCGGGGACTAGCGGCCTACAATGAGCAGTTCTTC.

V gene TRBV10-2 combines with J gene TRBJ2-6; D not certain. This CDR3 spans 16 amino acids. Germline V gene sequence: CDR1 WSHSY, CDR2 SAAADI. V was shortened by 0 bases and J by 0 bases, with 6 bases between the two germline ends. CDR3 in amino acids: CASSESGDSGANVLTF. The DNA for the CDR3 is TGCGCCAGCAGTGAGTCAGGAGACTCTGGGGCCAACGTCCTGACTTTC.

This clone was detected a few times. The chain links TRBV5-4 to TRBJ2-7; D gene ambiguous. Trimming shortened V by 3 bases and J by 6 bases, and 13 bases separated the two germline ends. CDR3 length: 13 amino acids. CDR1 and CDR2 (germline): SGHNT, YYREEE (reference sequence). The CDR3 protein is CASSSLITGEQYF. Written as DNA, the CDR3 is TGTGCCAGCAGCTCTTTAATAACGGGCGAGCAGTACTTC. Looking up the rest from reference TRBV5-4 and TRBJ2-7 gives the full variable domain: ETGVTQSPTHLIKTRGQQVTLRCSSQSGHNTVSWYQQALGQGPQFIFQYYREEENGRGNFPPRFSGLQFPNYSSELNVNALELDDSALYLCASSSLITGEQYFGPGTRLTVT.

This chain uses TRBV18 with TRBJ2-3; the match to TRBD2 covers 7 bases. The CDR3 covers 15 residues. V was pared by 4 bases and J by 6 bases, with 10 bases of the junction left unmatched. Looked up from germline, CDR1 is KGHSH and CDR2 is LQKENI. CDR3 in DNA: TGTGCCAGCTCACTGCCGGGATTGCGGGAGGATACGCAGTATTTT. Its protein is CASSLPGLREDTQYF.

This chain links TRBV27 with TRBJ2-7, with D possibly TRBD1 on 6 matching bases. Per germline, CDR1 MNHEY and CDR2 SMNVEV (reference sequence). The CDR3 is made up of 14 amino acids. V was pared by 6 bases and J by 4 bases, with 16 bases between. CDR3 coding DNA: TGTGCCAGCAGCCAGGGGTTGGGCACATACGAGCAGTACTTC. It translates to CASSQGLGTYEQYF.

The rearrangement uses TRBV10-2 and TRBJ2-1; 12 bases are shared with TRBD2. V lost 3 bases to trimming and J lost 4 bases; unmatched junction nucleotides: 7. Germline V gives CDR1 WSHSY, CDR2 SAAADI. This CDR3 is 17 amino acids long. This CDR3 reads CASSDGVTSGRYNEQFF. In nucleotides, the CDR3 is TGCGCCAGCAGTGACGGGGTTACTAGCGGGAGGTACAATGAGCAGTTCTTC.

DNA for the CDR3: TGTGCCACCAGCAGAGCCGACAGGGTAGATACGCAGTATTTT. Protein sequence: CATSRADRVDTQYF. The chain recombines TRBV15 with TRBJ2-3, with 7 bases lining up with TRBD1. Germline lookup yields CDR1 LNHNV and CDR2 YYDKDF (reference sequence). V was clipped by 1 base and J by 5 bases; unmatched bases: 3. This CDR3 has 14 amino acids.

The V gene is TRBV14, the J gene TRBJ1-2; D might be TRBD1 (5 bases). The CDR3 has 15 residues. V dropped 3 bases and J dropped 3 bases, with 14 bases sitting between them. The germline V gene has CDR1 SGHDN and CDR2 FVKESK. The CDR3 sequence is CASSQLGQSYYGYTF. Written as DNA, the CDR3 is TGTGCCAGCAGCCAGTTGGGGCAGAGCTACTATGGCTACACCTTC.

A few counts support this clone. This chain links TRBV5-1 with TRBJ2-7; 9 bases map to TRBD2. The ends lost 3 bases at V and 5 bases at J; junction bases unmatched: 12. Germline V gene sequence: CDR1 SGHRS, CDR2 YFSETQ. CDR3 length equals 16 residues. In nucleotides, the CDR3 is TGCGCCAGCAGCTGGACGTACGCAGCTAGCGGGGACGAGCAGTACTTC. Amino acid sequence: CASSWTYAASGDEQYF.

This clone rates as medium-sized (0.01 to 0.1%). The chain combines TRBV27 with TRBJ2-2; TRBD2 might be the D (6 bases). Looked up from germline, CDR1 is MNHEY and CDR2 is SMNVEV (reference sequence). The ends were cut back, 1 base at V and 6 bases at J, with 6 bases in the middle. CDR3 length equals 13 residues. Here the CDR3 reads CASSLWGAGELFF. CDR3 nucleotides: TGTGCCAGCAGTTTATGGGGGGCCGGGGAGCTGTTTTTT.

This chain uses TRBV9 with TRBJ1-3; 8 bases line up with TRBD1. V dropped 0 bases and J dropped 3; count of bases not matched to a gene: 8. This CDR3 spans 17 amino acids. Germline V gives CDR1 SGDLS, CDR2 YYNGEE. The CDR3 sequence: CASSVGGGTGDGNTIYF. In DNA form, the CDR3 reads TGTGCCAGCAGCGTAGGAGGGGGGACAGGCGATGGAAACACCATATATTTT.

CDR3 sequence reads: CASSETGNTEAFF. CDR3 DNA sequence: TGTGCCAGCAGCGAAACAGGGAACACTGAAGCTTTCTTT. This chain connects TRBV11-3 to TRBJ1-1; D may be TRBD1 (5 bases). The germline V gene has CDR1 SGHNT and CDR2 YENEEA. The CDR3 consists of 13 residues. V gave up 5 bases and J gave up 1 base, with 8 bases separating them.

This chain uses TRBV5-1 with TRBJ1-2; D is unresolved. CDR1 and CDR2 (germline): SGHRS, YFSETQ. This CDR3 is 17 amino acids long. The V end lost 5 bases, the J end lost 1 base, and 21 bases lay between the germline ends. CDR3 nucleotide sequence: TGCGCCAGCAGAAGGAGCGGGAGTGCCGCCGATAACTATGGCTACACCTTC. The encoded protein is CASRRSGSAADNYGYTF.

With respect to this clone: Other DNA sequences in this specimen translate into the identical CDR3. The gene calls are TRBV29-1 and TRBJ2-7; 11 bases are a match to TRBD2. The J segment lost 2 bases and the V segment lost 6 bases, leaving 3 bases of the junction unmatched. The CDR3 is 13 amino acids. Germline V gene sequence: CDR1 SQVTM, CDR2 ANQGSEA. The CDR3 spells CSVGLAGPYEQYF. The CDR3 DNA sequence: TGCAGCGTCGGACTAGCGGGCCCCTACGAGCAGTACTTC.

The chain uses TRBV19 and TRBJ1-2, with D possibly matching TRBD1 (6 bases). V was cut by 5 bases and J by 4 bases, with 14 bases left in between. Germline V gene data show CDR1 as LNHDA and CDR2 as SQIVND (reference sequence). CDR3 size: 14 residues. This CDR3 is CASSEGQFRYGYTF. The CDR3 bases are TGTGCCAGTAGTGAAGGACAGTTTCGCTATGGCTACACCTTC.

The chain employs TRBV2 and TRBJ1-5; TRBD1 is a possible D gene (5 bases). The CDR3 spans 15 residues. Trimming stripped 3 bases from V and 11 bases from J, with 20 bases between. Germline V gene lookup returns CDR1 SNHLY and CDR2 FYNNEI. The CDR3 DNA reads TGTGCCAGCAGTGATTTCCGGGGGACCGCCAAGGCCCAGCATTTT. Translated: CASSDFRGTAKAQHF.